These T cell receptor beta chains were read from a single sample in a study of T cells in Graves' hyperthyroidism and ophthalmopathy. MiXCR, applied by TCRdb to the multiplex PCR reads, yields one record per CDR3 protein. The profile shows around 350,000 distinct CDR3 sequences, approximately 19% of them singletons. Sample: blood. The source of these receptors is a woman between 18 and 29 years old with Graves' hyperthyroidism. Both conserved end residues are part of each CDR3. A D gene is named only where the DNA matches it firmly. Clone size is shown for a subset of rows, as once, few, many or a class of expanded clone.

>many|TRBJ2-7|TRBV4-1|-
CASSQDLQTYEQYF
TGCGCCAGCAGCCAAGATCTCCAGACCTACGAGCAGTACTTC
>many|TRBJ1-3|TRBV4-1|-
CASSQVHQAGSGNTIYF
TGCGCCAGCAGCCAAGTACATCAGGCAGGCTCTGGAAACACCATATATTTT
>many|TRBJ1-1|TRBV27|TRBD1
CASSLIRGAEAFF
TGTGCCAGCAGTTTAATCAGGGGGGCTGAAGCTTTCTTT
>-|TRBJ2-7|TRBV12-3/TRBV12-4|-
CASSSPAGSEQYF
TGTGCCAGCAGTTCCCCGGCTGGAAGCGAGCAGTACTTC
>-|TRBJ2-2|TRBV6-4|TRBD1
CASSALTKTGASNTGELFF
TGTGCCAGCAGTGCCTTAACCAAAACAGGGGCCTCGAACACCGGGGAGCTGTTTTTT
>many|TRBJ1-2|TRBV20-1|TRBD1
CSARDGGTGDGYTF
TGCAGTGCTAGAGATGGGGGGACAGGAGATGGCTACACCTTC
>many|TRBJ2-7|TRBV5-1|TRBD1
CASSFSGQGVSYEQYF
TGCGCCAGCAGCTTCTCGGGACAGGGAGTTTCCTACGAGCAGTACTTC
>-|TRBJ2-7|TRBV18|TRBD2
CASSPGGNSYEQYF
TGTGCCAGCTCCCCGGGGGGTAACTCCTACGAGCAGTACTTC
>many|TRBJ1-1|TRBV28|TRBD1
CASNQGVVNTEAFF
TGTGCCAGCAATCAGGGGGTAGTGAACACTGAAGCTTTCTTT
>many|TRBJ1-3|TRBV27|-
CASSMGHGNTIYF
TGTGCCAGCAGTATGGGACACGGAAACACCATATATTTT
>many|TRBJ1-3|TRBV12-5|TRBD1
CASGLLPLTGGAAGNTIYF
TGTGCTAGTGGTTTGTTACCCCTGACAGGGGGCGCCGCTGGAAACACCATATATTTT
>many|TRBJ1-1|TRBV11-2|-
CASSFSYGGMNTEAFF
TGTGCCAGCAGCTTTTCTTATGGAGGTATGAACACTGAAGCTTTCTTT
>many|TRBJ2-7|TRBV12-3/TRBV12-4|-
CASSLESRAAYEQYF
TGTGCCAGCAGTTTAGAATCCCGGGCCGCCTACGAGCAGTACTTC
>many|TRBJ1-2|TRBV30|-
CAWDRDLLAGYGYTF
TGTGCCTGGGACCGGGACCTCCTCGCGGGCTATGGCTACACCTTC
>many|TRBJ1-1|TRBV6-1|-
CASSQGDAWDTEAFF
TGTGCCAGCAGCCAAGGGGACGCCTGGGACACTGAAGCTTTCTTT
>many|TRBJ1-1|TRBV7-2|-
CASSLFALGAGTEAFF
TGTGCCAGCAGCTTATTTGCGCTTGGGGCGGGGACTGAAGCTTTCTTT
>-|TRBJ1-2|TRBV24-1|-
CATRDGANRYTF
TGTGCCACCAGGGACGGAGCGAATCGCTACACCTTC
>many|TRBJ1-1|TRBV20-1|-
CSARAGLNTEAFF
TGCAGTGCTAGAGCTGGGCTGAACACTGAAGCTTTCTTT
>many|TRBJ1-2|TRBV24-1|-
CATSDSSPRSNYGYTF
TGTGCCACCAGTGATTCTTCCCCCAGGAGTAACTATGGCTACACCTTC
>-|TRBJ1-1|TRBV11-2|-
CASSLVPVQGTDAFF
TGTGCCAGCAGCTTAGTACCAGTCCAGGGCACTGATGCTTTCTTT
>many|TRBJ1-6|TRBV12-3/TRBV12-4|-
CASSLGNSPLHF
TGTGCCAGCAGTTTAGGGAATTCACCCCTCCACTTT
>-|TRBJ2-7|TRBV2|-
CASTDPRHRGYEQYF
TGTGCCAGCACTGACCCTCGTCATAGGGGCTACGAGCAGTACTTC
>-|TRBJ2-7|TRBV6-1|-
CASSRTSSEQYF
TGTGCCAGCAGTCGAACTAGTTCCGAGCAGTACTTC
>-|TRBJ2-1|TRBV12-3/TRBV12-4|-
CASSQAGGLDNEQFF
TGTGCCAGCAGTCAGGCAGGGGGGCTGGACAATGAGCAGTTCTTC
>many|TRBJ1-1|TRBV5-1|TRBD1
CASSLAGQGVVNTEAFF
TGCGCCAGCAGCTTGGCGGGACAGGGCGTAGTTAACACTGAAGCTTTCTTT
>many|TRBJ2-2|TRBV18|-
CASSPTGNTGELFF
TGTGCCAGCTCACCAACCGGGAACACCGGGGAGCTGTTTTTT
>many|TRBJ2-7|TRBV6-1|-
CASSEAPRTYEQYF
TGTGCCAGCAGTGAAGCCCCGAGGACCTACGAGCAGTACTTC
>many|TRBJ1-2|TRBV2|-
CASSERGSRSYGYTF
TGTGCCAGCAGTGAAAGGGGGTCTAGAAGCTATGGCTACACCTTC
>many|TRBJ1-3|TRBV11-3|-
CASSLSPGNTIYF
TGTGCCAGCAGCTTATCGCCTGGAAACACCATATATTTT
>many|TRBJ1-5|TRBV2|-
CASKGQTGNQPQHF
TGTGCCAGCAAAGGACAGACGGGCAATCAGCCCCAGCATTTT